A selection of T cell receptor beta chains follows, all from one sample in a study of circulating CD8 cells and anti-PD-1 response in melanoma. TCRdb ran MiXCR on the reads and lists one entry per CDR3 protein. The sample comprises some 2,000 distinct CDR3 sequences, roughly 7% of which are singletons, and 2.5% to 3.5% rests with the top ten. Here the sequenced sample was CD8+ T cells from PBMCs, taken at baseline or after one month of anti-PD-1 therapy (not recorded which). These receptors all stem from a human donor with melanoma. CDR3s include the opening cysteine and the closing phenylalanine or tryptophan. A D gene is named only where the DNA matches it firmly. Expanded clones get a size class; other rows say once, few or many, or leave the size out.

medium-sized,TRBJ1-5,TRBV19,.,CAARMDSSNQPQHF,TGTGCCGCCAGGATGGACAGTTCGAATCAGCCCCAGCATTTT
few,TRBJ2-1,TRBV28,.,CASSWLRNEQFF,TGTGCCAGCAGTTGGTTGAGGAATGAGCAGTTCTTC
large,TRBJ2-1,TRBV2,.,CASSELEGKPNEQFF,TGTGCCAGCAGTGAATTGGAGGGTAAGCCGAATGAGCAGTTCTTC
medium-sized,TRBJ2-1,TRBV4-1,.,CASSQEGGINEQFF,TGCGCCAGCAGCCAAGAAGGGGGTATCAATGAGCAGTTCTTC
medium-sized,TRBJ2-7,TRBV27,.,CASSEATGYEQYF,TGTGCCAGCAGCGAAGCCACAGGGTACGAGCAGTACTTC
medium-sized,TRBJ2-2,TRBV20-1,.,CSARDPRGMNTGELFF,TGCAGTGCTAGAGATCCCCGGGGGATGAACACCGGGGAGCTGTTTTTT
medium-sized,TRBJ2-1,TRBV4-2,.,CASSQEGEQFF,TGTGCCAGCAGCCAAGAAGGTGAGCAGTTCTTC
.,TRBJ1-1,TRBV19,.,CASSIVQNTEALF,TGTGCCAGTAGTATCGTCCAGAACACTGAAGCTCTCTTT
medium-sized,TRBJ1-2,TRBV19,.,CASSIRGNYGYTF,TGTGCCAGTAGTATTCGGGGGAACTATGGCTACACCTTC
medium-sized,TRBJ2-5,TRBV4-1,TRBD1,CASSQGTGIEETQYF,TGCGCCAGCAGCCAAGGGACAGGGATCGAAGAGACCCAGTACTTC
medium-sized,TRBJ1-5,TRBV6-1,TRBD1,CASSAPYRGSNQPQHF,TGTGCCAGCAGTGCACCGTACAGGGGTAGCAATCAGCCCCAGCATTTT
few,TRBJ2-3,TRBV10-3,TRBD2,CAISGGGATDTQYF,TGTGCCATCAGCGGCGGGGGGGCCACAGATACGCAGTATTTT
medium-sized,TRBJ1-2,TRBV19,TRBD1,CASSPTVTGYYGYTF,TGTGCCAGTAGTCCGACCGTGACAGGGTACTATGGCTACACCTTC
.,TRBJ2-1,TRBV19,.,CASSATLGNEQFF,TGTGCCAGTAGTGCCACCCTAGGTAATGAGCAGTTCTTC
.,TRBJ2-1,TRBV23-1,TRBD1,CASREDRIFYNEQFF,TGCGCCAGCAGGGAGGACAGGATCTTTTACAATGAGCAGTTCTTC
medium-sized,TRBJ2-7,TRBV6-2/TRBV6-3,.,CASGPFLHEQYF,TGTGCCAGCGGCCCGTTTCTCCACGAGCAGTACTTC
medium-sized,TRBJ2-5,TRBV28,TRBD1,CASTSGTGTTQTQYF,TGTGCCAGCACCTCCGGGACAGGGACGACGCAGACCCAGTACTTC
medium-sized,TRBJ2-7,TRBV29-1,TRBD1,CSVEYSGQGGFNEQYF,TGCAGCGTTGAATATTCGGGACAGGGAGGCTTCAACGAGCAGTACTTC
medium-sized,TRBJ1-2,TRBV19,.,CASNEMGGGGQQPYYGYTF,TGTGCCAGTAACGAAATGGGAGGTGGGGGTCAACAGCCGTACTATGGCTACACCTTC
medium-sized,TRBJ1-5,TRBV7-2,.,CASTPLVSQPQHF,TGTGCCAGCACCCCCCTCGTCTCTCAGCCCCAGCATTTT
few,TRBJ2-7,TRBV7-3,.,CASSLVGGSDEQYF,TGTGCCAGCAGCTTAGTGGGGGGCTCCGACGAGCAGTACTTC
medium-sized,TRBJ2-7,TRBV2,.,CASLRDPWAEEYEQYF,TGTGCCAGCCTCCGAGACCCATGGGCGGAAGAGTACGAGCAGTACTTC
.,TRBJ2-3,TRBV20-1,TRBD1,CSGGPDRVTDTQYF,TGCAGCGGGGGTCCGGACAGGGTCACAGATACGCAGTATTTT
medium-sized,TRBJ2-1,TRBV27,TRBD1,CASSRDRALEQFF,TGTGCCAGCAGCAGGGACAGGGCTTTAGAGCAGTTCTTC
.,TRBJ2-7,TRBV19,TRBD1,CASSPGGAEYEQYF,TGTGCCAGTAGTCCAGGGGGCGCGGAGTACGAGCAGTACTTC
medium-sized,TRBJ2-7,TRBV12-3/TRBV12-4,TRBD2,CASSASGGYEQYF,TGTGCCAGCAGTGCTAGCGGGGGCTACGAGCAGTACTTC
medium-sized,TRBJ1-1,TRBV28,.,CASSLQEGLNTEAFF,TGTGCCAGCAGTTTACAGGAGGGATTGAACACTGAAGCTTTCTTT
medium-sized,TRBJ2-3,TRBV28,TRBD1,CASSSGQEDTDTQYF,TGTGCCAGCAGTTCCGGACAGGAGGACACAGATACGCAGTATTTT
medium-sized,TRBJ2-5,TRBV5-6,TRBD1,CASSQETGSTTQYF,TGTGCCAGCAGCCAGGAGACAGGGTCTACGACCCAGTACTTC
medium-sized,TRBJ1-2,TRBV28,.,CASSPLGDYGYTF,TGTGCCAGCAGTCCCCTTGGGGACTATGGCTACACCTTC
few,TRBJ2-3,TRBV19,TRBD1,CASRPPDRAPTDTQYF,TGTGCCAGTAGGCCACCCGACAGGGCCCCCACAGATACGCAGTATTTT
medium-sized,TRBJ2-4,TRBV27,.,CASSWGDIQYF,TGTGCCAGCTCCTGGGGAGACATTCAGTACTTC
large,TRBJ2-7,TRBV28,TRBD1,CASSFPPGQGTYEQYF,TGTGCCAGCAGTTTCCCTCCGGGACAGGGTACCTACGAGCAGTACTTC
medium-sized,TRBJ2-5,TRBV7-2,TRBD2,CASSPRDYPQETQYF,TGTGCCAGCAGCCCAAGGGACTACCCCCAAGAGACCCAGTACTTC
large,TRBJ2-7,TRBV19,TRBD1,CASSIQGASEQYF,TGTGCCAGTAGTATACAGGGGGCTAGCGAGCAGTACTTC
few,TRBJ2-6,TRBV5-4,.,CASSGGTPSGANVLTF,TGTGCCAGCAGCGGGGGGACACCATCCGGGGCCAACGTCCTGACTTTC
medium-sized,TRBJ1-5,TRBV12-3/TRBV12-4,.,CASSSAENHQPQHF,TGTGCCAGCAGTTCGGCCGAGAACCATCAGCCCCAGCATTTT
medium-sized,TRBJ2-3,TRBV24-1,.,CATSDLTETDTQYF,TGTGCCACCAGTGATTTGACGGAGACAGATACGCAGTATTTT
medium-sized,TRBJ2-1,TRBV7-2,.,CASSLAFASSYNEQFF,TGTGCCAGCAGCTTAGCTTTTGCATCCTCCTACAATGAGCAGTTCTTC
few,TRBJ2-7,TRBV19,.,CASSIGLGPYEQYF,TGTGCCAGTAGTATAGGCCTCGGTCCCTACGAGCAGTACTTC
few,TRBJ2-3,TRBV11-2,.,CASSPRPRTGTDTQYF,TGTGCCAGCAGCCCTCGCCCCCGCACCGGCACAGATACGCAGTATTTT
.,TRBJ2-3,TRBV28,.,CASSLGRCTDTQYF,TGTGCCAGCAGTCTGGGACGGTGCACAGATACGCAGTATTTT
few,TRBJ2-7,TRBV20-1,.,CSARPTALAPYEQYF,TGCAGTGCTAGACCAACCGCACTAGCACCCTACGAGCAGTACTTC
medium-sized,TRBJ1-1,TRBV2,TRBD1,CASSGDRIMNTEAFF,TGTGCCAGCAGTGGGGACAGGATTATGAACACTGAAGCTTTCTTT
medium-sized,TRBJ2-7,TRBV28,.,CASSPAREGRAYEQYF,TGTGCCAGCAGCCCCGCTCGTGAGGGGCGTGCCTACGAGCAGTACTTC